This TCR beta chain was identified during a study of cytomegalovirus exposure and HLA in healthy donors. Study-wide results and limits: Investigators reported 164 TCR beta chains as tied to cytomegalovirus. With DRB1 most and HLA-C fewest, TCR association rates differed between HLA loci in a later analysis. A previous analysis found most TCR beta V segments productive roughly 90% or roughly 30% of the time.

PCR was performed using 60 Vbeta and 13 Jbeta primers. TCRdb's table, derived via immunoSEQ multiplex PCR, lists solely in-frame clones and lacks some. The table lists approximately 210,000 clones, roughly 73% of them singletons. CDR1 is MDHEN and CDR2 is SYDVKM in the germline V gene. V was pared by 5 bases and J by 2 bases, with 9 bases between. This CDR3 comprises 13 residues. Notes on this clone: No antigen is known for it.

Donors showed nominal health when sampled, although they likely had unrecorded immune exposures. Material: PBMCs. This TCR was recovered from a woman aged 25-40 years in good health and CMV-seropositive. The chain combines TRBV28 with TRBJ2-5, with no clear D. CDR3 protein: CASSVTVQETQYF. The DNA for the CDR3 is TGTGCCAGCAGTGTGACTGTACAAGAGACCCAGTACTTC.